This T cell receptor beta chain was identified in a study of identical twins. General study points: Cross-sectional statistics underpinned the conclusions; the same donors were not followed.

As regards this clonotype: The antigen remains undetermined.

With template switching, a universal primer site was added, and the cDNA carried unique molecular identifiers. TCRdb re-derived calls from the 5' RACE reads in MiXCR, one entry per CDR3 protein. The sample shows hundreds of thousands of distinct CDR3 sequences, around 12% of them seen only once. The CDR3 spans 14 residues. The V end was cut by 2 bases, the J end by 7 bases, with 12 bases between. Looked up from germline, CDR1 is LGHNA and CDR2 is YNFKEQ. These data were likewise used in another study, on yellow fever vaccine responses in identical twins.

Specimen: CD8+ T cells sorted from blood. This clonotype was obtained from a woman under 30 in good health. The V and J genes are TRBV4-2 and TRBJ2-1; D not certain. CDR3 in amino acids: CASSQILFRNEQFF. In DNA form, the CDR3 reads TGTGCCAGCAGCCAAATCCTTTTTCGGAATGAGCAGTTCTTC.